This T cell receptor (beta chain) originates from a study of T-cell memory formation after mild COVID-19. Study results and limitations: Contracting CD4+ clones sat mainly in CM and EM; CD8+ in EMRA. The study detected some responding clones in pre-infection memory, suggesting cross-reactive memory joined. CD4/CD8 balance characterized clones contracting day 15 to 85, and CD4+ skew characterized later expanders.

The CDR3 runs 13 residues. The V and J ends lost 8 bases and 4 bases, in that order; junction bases with no gene match: 3. This clonotype was recorded a few times. Its matching antigen is unknown. Constant-segment primers and 5'RACE yielded cDNA libraries for TCR alpha and TCR beta, each carrying sample barcodes and UMIs. TCRdb re-derived calls from the 5' RACE reads in MiXCR, one entry per CDR3 protein. This table holds fewer than 700,000 distinct CDR3 sequences, over 15% found once. The clonotype comes from an adult woman who had mild COVID-19 (a few samples of this study predate the infection). Cell type and time point are not known. The chain employs TRBV12-3 or TRBV12-4 and TRBJ2-1, with TRBD1 matching 9 bases. Sequencing was carried out using PBMCs or a T cell subset sorted from them (not recorded which). CDR3 sequence (DNA): TGTGCCAGCGGGACAGGGAAATACAATGAGCAGTTCTTC. Its protein is CASGTGKYNEQFF.